This paragraph covers one T cell receptor (beta chain) sequence. What it binds is not known. This entry belongs to a study of T cell clones after liver transplantation. Across the whole study: TCRbeta sequencing after a pre-transplant mixed lymphocyte reaction identified graft-donor-reactive clones, later tracked in post-transplant blood. Whole-study results and caveats: Compared with third party-reactive sequences, donor-reactive ones declined more, independent of withdrawal success.

Repertoires were generated with immunoSEQ multiplex PCR, while TCRdb's copy carries only in-frame clones and drops some. The sample consists of about 70,000 clones, 75% to 85% of them appearing once. Thawed unstimulated PBMCs were FACS-sorted by CD3, CD4 and CD8 into two populations. The CDR3 runs 14 residues. Germline values: CDR1 LNHDA, CDR2 SQIVND (reference sequence). The ends lost 1 base at V and 4 bases at J; junction bases unmatched: 3. Sequenced material: CD4+ T cells from blood, taken 12 months after liver transplant. The chain recombines TRBV19 with TRBJ1-1; 7 bases match TRBD1. This TCR derives from a human patient who received a liver transplant. The graft donor may have contributed some T cells. CDR3 sequence: CASSIGRGGTEAFF. The CDR3 bases are TGTGCCAGTAGTATAGGCAGGGGGGGCACTGAAGCTTTCTTT.